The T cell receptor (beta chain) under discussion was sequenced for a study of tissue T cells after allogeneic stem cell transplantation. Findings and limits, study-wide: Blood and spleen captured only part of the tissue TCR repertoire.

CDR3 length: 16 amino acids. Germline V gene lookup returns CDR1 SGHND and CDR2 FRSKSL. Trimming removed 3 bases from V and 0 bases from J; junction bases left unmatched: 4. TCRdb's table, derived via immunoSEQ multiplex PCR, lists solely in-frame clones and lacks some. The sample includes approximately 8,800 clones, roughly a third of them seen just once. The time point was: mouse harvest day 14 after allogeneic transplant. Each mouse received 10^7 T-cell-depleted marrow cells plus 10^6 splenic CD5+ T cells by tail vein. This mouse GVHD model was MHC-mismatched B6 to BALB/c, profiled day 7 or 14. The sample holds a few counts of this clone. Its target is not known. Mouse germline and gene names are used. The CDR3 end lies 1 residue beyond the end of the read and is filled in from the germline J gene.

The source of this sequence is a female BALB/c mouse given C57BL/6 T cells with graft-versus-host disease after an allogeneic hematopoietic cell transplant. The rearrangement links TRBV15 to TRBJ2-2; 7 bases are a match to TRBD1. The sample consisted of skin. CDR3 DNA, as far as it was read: TGTGCCAGCAGTTTGACAGGGACCGCAAACACCGGGCAGCTCTAC. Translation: CASSLTGTANTGQLY. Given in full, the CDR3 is CASSLTGTANTGQLYF.